This T cell receptor beta chain was profiled in a study of cytomegalovirus exposure and HLA in healthy donors. The overall study: Within the Caucasian-associated ancestry cluster were around four fifths of the roughly 400 genotyped donors.

V was pared by 2 bases and J by 2 bases, with 9 bases between. The CDR3 is made up of 14 amino acids. Germline loops: CDR1 MNHEY, CDR2 SVGAGI. PCR employed 60 Vbeta and 13 Jbeta primers. Sequencing was performed with immunoSEQ multiplex PCR; in TCRdb, only in-frame clones are kept and a portion is missing. The sample lists about 130,000 clones, nearly 80% occurring once. The genes are TRBV6-5 and TRBJ2-5, with unresolved D. The sample comprised PBMCs. This sequence originates from a man under 40 in good health and CMV-seronegative. CDR3 amino acids: CASSYTSYQETQYF. In DNA, the CDR3 is TGTGCCAGCAGTTACACATCGTATCAAGAGACCCAGTACTTC.